The 14 T cell receptor beta chains below were found in one sample sequenced in a study of blood T cell repertoires in COVID-19. Assay used: immunoSEQ multiplex PCR; TCRdb lists only in-frame clones, some missing. The repertoire consists of over 250,000 clones, with roughly 88% occurring once and the leading ten covering about 10%. The sample taken for sequencing was peripheral blood. All receptors come from a woman aged 70 to 79 with COVID-19, enrolled during active disease.

CDR3 nucleotide sequence: TGCGCCAGCAGCCAAGATCGGGTGGCCGGGGAGCTGTTTTTT. The encoded protein is CASSQDRVAGELFF. The chain uses TRBV4-3 and TRBJ2-2; no definite D call. The CDR3 totals 14 residues. V was cut by 0 bases and J by 6 bases, with 8 bases left in between. Germline CDR1 LGHNA, CDR2 YSLEER.

This clone was recorded many times. The chain recombines TRBV11-3 with TRBJ2-7; 11 bases align to TRBD1. Germline CDR1 reads SGHNT; CDR2 reads YENEEA. The CDR3 has 15 residues. V lost 5 bases and J lost 4; bases outside the gene matches: 7. The CDR3 DNA sequence: TGTGCCAGCAGCAGCGGACAGGGGGCTTTGTACGAGCAGTACTTC. Protein: CASSSGQGALYEQYF.

This chain uses TRBV2 with TRBJ2-1; the match to TRBD1 covers 7 bases. This CDR3 region has 14 residues. Germline CDR1 is SNHLY and CDR2 is FYNNEI. Trimming removed 5 bases from V and 8 bases from J; junction bases left unmatched: 9. The CDR3 loop is CASSRERQGDEQFF. The CDR3 DNA follows: TGTGCCAGCAGTAGGGAGAGACAGGGCGATGAGCAGTTCTTC.

The chain employs TRBV29-1 and TRBJ2-1; TRBD2 matches at 7 bases. V trimming: 7 bases; J trimming: 8 bases; junction bases outside the gene matches: 8. The CDR3 loop spans 12 amino acids. Germline-derived CDR1 and CDR2 are SQVTM and ANQGSEA. CDR3 in DNA: TGCAGCGCCGGCTATGGGAGGGATGAGCAGTTCTTC. This translates into CSAGYGRDEQFF.

The genes are TRBV7-9 and TRBJ2-1; D is perhaps TRBD2 (5 bases). Germline V gene data show CDR1 as SEHNR and CDR2 as FQNEAQ (reference sequence). This CDR3 is built from 16 residues. Trimming cost V 5 bases and J 3 bases, with 17 bases left between them. CDR3 bases: TGTGCCAGCAGCCTGGTTGGCGGGCTCCTCTACAATGAGCAGTTCTTC. Translated, it gives CASSLVGGLLYNEQFF.

The chain combines TRBV6-5 with TRBJ2-7; 8 bases map to TRBD1. Germline assignment: CDR1 MNHEY and CDR2 SVGAGI. The ends lost 5 bases at V and 2 bases at J; junction bases unmatched: 8. The CDR3 extends over 15 amino acids. The CDR3 loop is CASSQYPGQAYEQYF. As DNA, the CDR3 is TGTGCCAGCAGTCAATATCCGGGACAGGCCTACGAGCAGTACTTC.

V usage is TRBV9 and J usage is TRBJ1-1, with D unresolved. Trimming left V 0 bases short and J 7 bases short, with 10 bases between. CDR1 and CDR2 from the germline V gene are SGDLS and YYNGEE. The CDR3 sequence is 13 residues long. CDR3 sequence: CASSVGQSGEAFF. The CDR3 nucleotides read TGTGCCAGCAGCGTAGGCCAGAGCGGTGAAGCTTTCTTT.

The J gene is TRBJ2-5, the V gene TRBV29-1; 8 bases map to TRBD2. Germline trimming cut 6 bases from V and 4 bases from J; bases unmatched to any gene: 4. Germline CDR1 is SQVTM and CDR2 is ANQGSEA. This CDR3 region has 12 residues. CDR3 in DNA: TGCAGCGTCCACCGGGGGGGAGAGACCCAGTACTTC. It encodes CSVHRGGETQYF.

The V and J genes are TRBV23-1 and TRBJ2-7, with 8 bases fitting TRBD2. TRBV23-1 is filed as an ORF, its function uncertain. V gave up 8 bases and J gave up 6 bases; unmatched junction bases: 24. The CDR3 has 18 amino acids. The CDR3 DNA reads as TGCGCCAGCGGGGTATACTGGGAGCGGGAGTATTTCCTTGGCGAGCAGTACTTC. The encoded protein is CASGVYWEREYFLGEQYF.

The chain is built from TRBV6-5 and TRBJ1-1; tentatively, D is TRBD1 (6 bases). The CDR3 extends over 13 amino acids. Germline loops: CDR1 MNHEY, CDR2 SVGAGI. V lost 7 bases to trimming and J lost 0 bases, with 9 bases between them. The CDR3 sequence: CASKGQMNTEAFF. In DNA form, the CDR3 reads TGTGCCAGCAAGGGACAAATGAACACTGAAGCTTTCTTT.

The chain combines TRBV18 with TRBJ2-7, with a tentative D call TRBD1 (7 bases). The germline CDR1 and CDR2 sequences are KGHSH and LQKENI. Trimming stripped 4 bases from V and 3 bases from J, with 13 bases between. The length of the CDR3 is 14 residues. CDR3 nucleotides: TGTGCCAGCTCACAGGAGGGGGCATACTACGAGCAGTACTTC. As protein: CASSQEGAYYEQYF.

The chain joins TRBV5-1 to TRBJ1-2; TRBD1 might be the D (5 bases). CDR1 SGHRS and CDR2 YFSETQ come from the germline V gene. V dropped 4 bases and J dropped 5 bases, with 15 bases sitting between them. CDR3 length: 14 amino acids. The DNA of the CDR3 is TGCGCCAGCAGCGAACCTGGACAAGTTTATGGCTACACCTTC. Its translation is CASSEPGQVYGYTF.

The chain recombines TRBV11-3 with TRBJ2-7, with 7 positions matching TRBD1. J lost 6 bases, V lost 2 bases, and 4 bases had no gene match. Germline loops: CDR1 SGHNT, CDR2 YENEEA. The CDR3 has 13 amino acids. The CDR3 sequence is CASSLQGEVEQYF. CDR3 sequence (DNA): TGTGCCAGCAGCTTACAGGGGGAAGTCGAGCAGTACTTC.

The V and J genes are TRBV2 and TRBJ1-1; TRBD1 matches at 8 bases. This CDR3 comprises 15 residues. Trimming removed 5 bases from V and 4 bases from J; junction bases left unmatched: 9. From germline, CDR1 is SNHLY and CDR2 FYNNEI. The CDR3 here is CASSTNQQGGTEAFF. Written as DNA, the CDR3 is TGTGCCAGCAGTACTAATCAACAGGGGGGCACTGAAGCTTTCTTT. The full variable domain, rest sourced from reference TRBV2 and TRBJ1-1, is EPEVTQTPSHQVTQMGQEVILRCVPISNHLYFYWYRQILGQKVEFLVSFYNNEISEKSEIFDDQFSVERPDGSNFTLKIRSTKLEDSAMYFCASSTNQQGGTEAFFGQGTRLTVV.